Listed below are T cell receptor beta chains from one sample, sequenced in a study of control samples from healthy donors and cancer patients. Here immunoSEQ multiplex PCR was the method, and the copy in TCRdb shows in-frame clones only, minus some. Among around 110,000 clones, more than 85% were seen once, and the ten largest hold roughly 2.7%. The sample taken for sequencing was blood. Source of these receptors: a man aged 25-40 years in good health. CDR3s include the opening cysteine and the closing phenylalanine or tryptophan. D genes are given only for firm matches.

v_gene: TRBV12-5
j_gene: TRBJ2-5
d_gene: NA
CDR3aa: CASGFGETQYF
CDR3nt: TGTGCTAGTGGTTTTGGGGAGACCCAGTACTTC

v_gene: TRBV2
j_gene: TRBJ1-5
d_gene: NA
CDR3aa: CASSARRGLGQPQHF
CDR3nt: TGTGCCAGCAGTGCCCGCAGGGGATTGGGTCAGCCCCAGCATTTT

v_gene: TRBV19
j_gene: TRBJ2-7
d_gene: NA
CDR3aa: CASSIALALSYEQYF
CDR3nt: TGTGCCAGTAGTATAGCCCTAGCCCTGTCCTACGAGCAGTACTTC

v_gene: TRBV5-6
j_gene: TRBJ2-2
d_gene: NA
CDR3aa: CASGLLTRPGARDGELFF
CDR3nt: TGTGCCAGCGGCTTACTTACCCGGCCGGGGGCGAGGGACGGGGAGCTGTTTTTT

v_gene: TRBV12-3/TRBV12-4
j_gene: TRBJ2-5
d_gene: NA
CDR3aa: CASSPRVEETQYF
CDR3nt: TGTGCCAGCAGCCCACGGGTGGAAGAGACCCAGTACTTC

v_gene: TRBV10-3
j_gene: TRBJ1-2
d_gene: NA
CDR3aa: CAIRPPGGYGYTF
CDR3nt: TGTGCCATCCGCCCACCGGGCGGTTATGGCTACACCTTC

v_gene: TRBV5-1
j_gene: TRBJ1-4
d_gene: NA
CDR3aa: CASMVKGGGELFF
CDR3nt: TGCGCCAGCATGGTAAAGGGAGGTGGGGAACTGTTTTTT

v_gene: TRBV5-8
j_gene: TRBJ2-1
d_gene: TRBD2
CDR3aa: CASSLGPLAGQFF
CDR3nt: TGTGCCAGCAGCTTGGGCCCCCTAGCGGGGCAGTTCTTC

v_gene: TRBV25-1
j_gene: TRBJ1-6
d_gene: NA
CDR3aa: CASSDGSGGLLHF
CDR3nt: TGTGCCAGCAGTGATGGGAGCGGGGGGCTCCTCCACTTT

v_gene: TRBV27
j_gene: TRBJ1-3
d_gene: NA
CDR3aa: CASSLGGSGNTIYF
CDR3nt: TGTGCCAGCAGTTTGGGGGGCTCTGGAAACACCATATATTTT